These 9 T cell receptor beta chains originate from one sample sequenced in a study of T cell responses to AZD1222 COVID-19 vaccine. Here immunoSEQ multiplex PCR was the method, and the copy in TCRdb shows in-frame clones only, minus some. The sample includes about 150,000 clones, roughly 90% of them seen just once. The specimen comprised peripheral blood, sampled on day 0 of AZD1222 vaccination. The receptors derive from an adult in good health.

This clone appeared a few times. The chain has TRBV28 and TRBJ1-5, with 8 bases that match TRBD1. Germline V gene data show CDR1 as MDHEN and CDR2 as SYDVKM. After removal of 2 bases from V and 6 bases from J, the junction contained 3 bases not matched to a gene. This CDR3 has 14 residues. The CDR3 bases are TGTGCCAGCAGTTTAGCAGGGGGCGGTCAGCCCCAGCATTTT. Its translation: CASSLAGGGQPQHF. Full variable domain (outside the CDR3, taken from reference TRBV28 and TRBJ1-5): DVKVTQSSRYLVKRTGEKVFLECVQDMDHENMFWYRQDPGLGLRLIYFSYDVKMKEKGDIPEGYSVSREKKERFSLILESASTNQTSMYLCASSLAGGGQPQHFGDGTRLSIL.

This chain uses TRBV28 with TRBJ1-2, with 10 bases aligning to TRBD1. CDR3 size: 14 residues. In germline, CDR1 is MDHEN, CDR2 SYDVKM. The trim removed 6 bases at V and 5 bases at J, leaving 6 bases unmatched. CDR3 sequence (DNA): TGTGCCAGCAGGGGGACAGGGGACACGTATGGCTACACCTTC. Protein sequence: CASRGTGDTYGYTF.

The sample holds many counts of this clone. The V gene is TRBV12-3 or TRBV12-4, the J gene TRBJ1-5; maybe TRBD1 (5 bases). This CDR3 spans 12 amino acids. V shed 5 bases and J shed 8 bases, with 10 bases lying between them. The CDR3 sequence is CASSGGREPQHF. The CDR3, as DNA: TGTGCCAGCAGTGGGGGGAGGGAGCCCCAGCATTTT.

V and J are TRBV7-2 and TRBJ1-2; a weak D match, TRBD1 (6 bases). The CDR3 loop spans 15 amino acids. Germline V gives CDR1 SGHTA, CDR2 FQGNSA. V lost 3 bases and J 0 bases, leaving 11 bases between the germline ends. DNA for the CDR3: TGTGCCAGCAGCTTTGGGGGCGGGCCTAACTATGGCTACACCTTC. Translated: CASSFGGGPNYGYTF.

This rearrangement joins TRBV6-5 to TRBJ1-5; D remains unclear. This CDR3 has 13 amino acids. The germline V and J ends were trimmed by 3 bases and 7 bases, with 10 bases remaining between them. The V gene's germline CDR1 is MNHEY and CDR2 SVGAGI. The CDR3 DNA reads as TGTGCCAGCAGTTATTCGAGAGGACAGCCCCAGCATTTT. This sequence encodes CASSYSRGQPQHF.

This clone was seen more than once but under ten times. V usage is TRBV3-1 (or the pseudogene TRBV3-2) and J usage is TRBJ1-1; the D gene is possibly TRBD1 (6 bases). V was trimmed by 4 bases and J by 3 bases, leaving 15 bases between them. The CDR3 length is 15 residues. Germline loops: CDR1 LGHDT, CDR2 YNNKEL (reference sequence). Here the CDR3 reads CASSRTGRGDTEAFF. CDR3 nucleotides: TGTGCCAGCAGCCGGACGGGGAGGGGGGACACTGAAGCTTTCTTT.

The V call is TRBV12-5, the J call TRBJ2-3, with D tentatively TRBD1 or TRBD2 (5 bases each). The CDR3 is made up of 12 amino acids. Germline CDR1 reads LGHNT; CDR2 reads FRNRAP. Trimming removed 4 bases from V and 4 bases from J, with 6 bases in between. The CDR3 nucleotides are TGTGCTAGTGGTTGGGACCCAGATACGCAGTATTTT. It codes for CASGWDPDTQYF.

The chain employs TRBV27 and TRBJ1-5, with 12 nucleotides matching TRBD1. The ends lost 5 bases at V and 1 base at J; junction bases unmatched: 9. Germline assignment: CDR1 MNHEY and CDR2 SMNVEV (reference sequence). The CDR3 loop spans 18 amino acids. CDR3 amino acids: CASSPPRDRGLSNQPQHF. The CDR3 DNA reads as TGTGCCAGCAGTCCCCCCCGGGACAGGGGGCTAAGCAATCAGCCCCAGCATTTT.

The V and J genes are TRBV5-1 and TRBJ2-1; no reliable D call. The V gene lost 4 bases and the J gene lost 7 bases, with 18 bases spanning the gap. The CDR3 covers 15 residues. CDR1 and CDR2 from the germline V gene are SGHRS and YFSETQ. CDR3 loop: CASSGRVAPGNEQFF. Written as DNA, the CDR3 is TGCGCCAGCAGCGGTAGGGTAGCCCCCGGTAATGAGCAGTTCTTC.